The clone carrying this T cell receptor beta chain is categorized as medium-sized. Semi-nested PCR with Nested Universal Primer A followed constant-region reverse priming of full-length variable regions. TCRdb ran MiXCR on the 5' RACE reads and lists one entry per CDR3 protein. The repertoire holds 20,000 to 25,000 distinct CDR3 sequences, approximately 28% seen once, with about 2.4% in the top ten. CD25-based Treg depletion was applied to purified naive CD4+ T cells. The CDR3 is made up of 14 amino acids. The germline V gene encodes CDR1 SGHRS and CDR2 YFSETQ. The V and J ends lost 0 bases and 1 base respectively, with 7 bases between them.

This sequence originates from a female donor with breast cancer. The chain combines TRBV5-1 with TRBJ1-1; D gene unclear. The specimen sequenced was tumor-infiltrating naive CD4+ T cells sorted from the breast tumor. As for subset: naive CD4+ T cells, CD4+CD45RA+CD25-. CDR3 sequence reads: CASSLGRGNTEAFF. The CDR3 DNA reads as TGCGCCAGCAGCTTGGGCCGGGGGAACACTGAAGCTTTCTTT.